This T cell receptor beta chain was sequenced during a study of human T cells and chemical hapten exposure. Across the whole study: Chiefly female patients presented with alopecia areata, totalis or universalis.

Sample time point: patch test 1, 2 weeks after DPC sensitization. As to treatment: therapeutic diphenylcyclopropenone sensitization with weekly scalp DPC. TCRdb reanalysed the RACE reads using MiXCR and keeps one entry per CDR3 protein. This sample has 180,000 or so distinct CDR3 sequences, with 14% found just once. The CDR3 is 14 residues long. Germline CDR1 MDHEN, CDR2 SYDVKM. J lost 2 bases, V lost 5 bases, and 5 bases had no gene match. The chain combines TRBV28 with TRBJ2-5, with 7 bases aligning to TRBD1. The material sequenced was whole blood, taken in connection with sensitization to the hapten diphenylcyclopropenone (DPC). This TCR came from a woman in her twenties or thirties with alopecia areata. Some clones in this sample may be carry-over from other donors' samples. The CDR3 loop reads CASSPGQEQETQYF. The CDR3 region has the DNA TGTGCCAGCAGTCCCGGACAGGAGCAAGAGACCCAGTACTTC.